This T cell receptor beta chain was obtained from a study of blood T cell repertoires in COVID-19. Looking at the study overall: The United States, Italy and Spain were the sources of the acute and convalescent COVID-19 samples.

Method: immunoSEQ multiplex PCR; TCRdb's copy keeps in-frame clones and lacks some. The sample contains about 20,000 clones, roughly 91% of which appear only once. V lost 0 bases to trimming and J lost 6 bases; unmatched junction nucleotides: 1. The CDR3 consists of 15 residues. In germline, CDR1 is LNHDA, CDR2 SQIVND (reference sequence). V is TRBV19 and J is TRBJ2-2; 10 nucleotides match TRBD1. The sequence was collected from a human donor in a cohort sampled during active COVID-19. Material for sequencing was peripheral blood. The CDR3 sequence is CASSIEGTGAGELFF. The CDR3 DNA sequence: TGTGCCAGTAGTATAGAGGGGACAGGGGCCGGGGAGCTGTTTTTT.